The T cell receptor beta chain described here comes from a study of blood T cell repertoires in COVID-19. This CDR3 region has 15 residues. CDR1 and CDR2 (germline): SGDLS, YYNGEE. V lost 4 bases and J 2 bases, leaving 15 bases between the germline ends. The authors' processing: Scientists estimated how many nucleated cells there were by amplifying reference gene primers. Data came from immunoSEQ multiplex PCR; TCRdb stores just in-frame clones and leaves some out. V, J and clone size are taken as reported in that table, and D and trimming were inferred from the DNA itself. The data contain over 90,000 clones, around 89% of them singletons.

The sample consisted of peripheral blood. The J gene is TRBJ1-2, the V gene TRBV9; perhaps TRBD1 as D (6 bases). The TCR was taken from a woman aged 55-75 years with acute or convalescent COVID-19. The DNA for the CDR3 is TGTGCCAGCAGCCTCGACAGGAGATTCAACTATGGCTACACCTTC. The encoded protein is CASSLDRRFNYGYTF.